A single sample gave rise to the 28 T cell receptor beta chains below, sequenced in a study of blood T cell repertoires in COVID-19 (dated by TCRdb to 2020 to 2022). Library creation used the immunoSEQ multiplex PCR assay. Held by TCRdb, this immuneACCESS table contains in-frame sequences only and omits some clones. Under half of the omission traces to an unresolved V gene where checked; the cause of the rest is unknown. Here the sample has 210,000 or so clones; 70% to 90% occur a single time. About 10% of the sample is held by the ten biggest clonotypes. The sequenced sample consisted of PBMCs or T cells enriched from blood (not recorded which). These receptors all stem from a young man who had recovered from COVID-19.

The chain recombines TRBV9 with TRBJ1-4, with D possibly being TRBD1 (6 bases). The CDR3 runs 14 residues. The germline V gene has CDR1 SGDLS and CDR2 YYNGEE. Trimming removed 4 bases at V and 5 bases at J, with 12 bases between. The CDR3 nucleotides read TGTGCCAGCAGCCCCCGACAGGCAAATGAAAAACTGTTTTTT. It is translated as CASSPRQANEKLFF. The complete variable domain, with remaining parts taken from reference TRBV9 and TRBJ1-4, reads DSGVTQTPKHLITATGQRVTLRCSPRSGDLSVYWYQQSLDQGLQFLIQYYNGEERAKGNILERFSAQQFPDLHSELNLSSLELGDSALYFCASSPRQANEKLFFGSGTQLSVL.

The chain joins TRBV19 to TRBJ2-7, with 9 bases aligning to TRBD1. Germline V gene lookup returns CDR1 LNHDA and CDR2 SQIVND (reference sequence). Unmatched junction bases numbered 6, after V lost 6 bases and J lost 0 bases. This CDR3 is 15 amino acids long. CDR3 amino acids: CASSTGTGSSYEQYF. CDR3 sequence (DNA): TGTGCCAGTAGCACCGGGACAGGGAGCTCCTACGAGCAGTACTTC. Combining the CDR3 with reference TRBV19 and TRBJ2-7 gives the whole variable domain DGGITQSPKYLFRKEGQNVTLSCEQNLNHDAMYWYRQDPGQGLRLIYYSQIVNDFQKGDIAEGYSVSREKKESFPLTVTSAQKNPTAFYLCASSTGTGSSYEQYFGPGTRLTVT.

This chain links TRBV13 with TRBJ2-5, with 8 bases identical to TRBD2. Trimming at V came to 5 bases and at J to 5 bases, leaving 13 bases not matched to a gene. The germline V gene has CDR1 PRHDT and CDR2 FYEKMQ (reference sequence). This CDR3 contains 16 residues. CDR3 region: CASSTPGLGPEETQYF. The CDR3 bases are TGTGCCAGCAGCACACCGGGACTAGGGCCCGAGGAGACCCAGTACTTC.

The chain recombines TRBV5-3 with TRBJ2-7, with 8 positions matching TRBD1. TRBV5-3 falls under the ORF class, with uncertain function. CDR3 length: 13 amino acids. V was clipped by 4 bases and J by 7 bases; unmatched bases: 7. CDR3 amino acids: CARSTGQGREQYF. DNA of the CDR3: TGTGCCAGAAGCACCGGACAGGGTCGGGAGCAGTACTTC.

The genes are TRBV28 and TRBJ2-1; D is perhaps TRBD1 (5 bases). This CDR3 has 12 residues. The V end was cut by 10 bases, the J end by 8 bases, with 15 bases between. Germline V gene sequence: CDR1 MDHEN, CDR2 SYDVKM. The CDR3 nucleotides read TGTGCCATCAACTTGTCAGGGTATGAGCAGTTCTTC. Its translation: CAINLSGYEQFF.

V usage is TRBV14 and J usage is TRBJ2-2; D is uncertain. The CDR3 contains 13 residues. From germline, CDR1 is SGHDN and CDR2 FVKESK. Trimming took 4 bases from V and 1 from J, leaving 4 bases between them. This CDR3 reads CASSPLNTGELFF. CDR3 sequence (DNA): TGTGCCAGCAGCCCCTTGAACACCGGGGAGCTGTTTTTT.

This rearrangement joins TRBV11-2 to TRBJ1-1; 8 bases are shared with TRBD1. Germline V gives CDR1 SGHAT, CDR2 FQNNGV. CDR3 length: 17 amino acids. The ends lost 6 bases at V and 2 bases at J; junction bases unmatched: 14. The CDR3 DNA reads TGTGCCAGCAGACATAGATGGACAGGGATGGAAAACACTGAAGCTTTCTTT. It translates to CASRHRWTGMENTEAFF.

This rearrangement joins TRBV10-3 to TRBJ1-1, with D possibly TRBD1 on 5 matching bases. The CDR3 consists of 13 residues. CDR1 is ENHRY and CDR2 is SYGVKD in the germline V gene. The V end lost 10 bases, the J end lost 2 bases, and 14 bases lay between the germline ends. The CDR3 here is CATHGDFNTEAFF. CDR3 nucleotides: TGTGCCACCCATGGGGACTTCAACACTGAAGCTTTCTTT.

Here the CDR3 DNA reads TGTGCCACCTGGACAGGGGGCTATGGCTACACCTTC. It encodes CATWTGGYGYTF. The chain links TRBV6-5 to TRBJ1-2; 10 nucleotides match TRBD1. V shed 10 bases and J 4 bases; nucleotides not matched to a gene: 3. Germline CDR1 reads MNHEY; CDR2 reads SVGAGI. This CDR3 has 12 amino acids.

The V gene is TRBV28, the J gene TRBJ1-6; 9 positions agree with TRBD1. Germline V CDR1 and CDR2: MDHEN, SYDVKM. Trimming removed 8 bases from V and 8 bases from J; junction bases left unmatched: 4. This CDR3 spans 13 amino acids. For the CDR3, the DNA is TGTGCCAGCCGGGGACAGGGCCATTCACCCCTCCACTTT. It is translated as CASRGQGHSPLHF.

The V and J genes are TRBV7-3 and TRBJ1-3; D not resolved. Germline CDR1 SGHTA, CDR2 FQGTGA. This CDR3 has 14 amino acids. V dropped 5 bases and J dropped 0 bases, with 8 bases sitting between them. Written as DNA, the CDR3 is TGTGCCAGCAGCAGCCCTAGCTCTGGAAACACCATATATTTT. It specifies CASSSPSSGNTIYF.

The rearrangement links TRBV18 to TRBJ2-3; 8 nucleotides line up with TRBD1. This CDR3 is built from 16 residues. V was clipped by 4 bases and J by 5 bases; unmatched bases: 11. Per germline, CDR1 KGHSH and CDR2 LQKENI. The CDR3 DNA reads as TGTGCCAGCTCACTGGATACTACAGGGGGACGAGATACGCAGTATTTT. Residues: CASSLDTTGGRDTQYF.

This rearrangement joins TRBV28 to TRBJ1-4, with TRBD1 matching 10 bases. Germline V gives CDR1 MDHEN, CDR2 SYDVKM. V dropped 3 bases and J dropped 0; count of bases not matched to a gene: 7. The CDR3 totals 18 residues. The CDR3 is CASSFYGQGVATNEKLFF. CDR3 in DNA: TGTGCCAGCAGTTTTTATGGACAGGGGGTTGCAACTAATGAAAAACTGTTTTTT.

This sequence joins TRBV5-5 and TRBJ1-2; no clear D gene. The CDR3 has 10 amino acids. V was shortened by 7 bases and J by 7 bases, with 8 bases between the two germline ends. Germline V gene sequence: CDR1 SGHKS, CDR2 YYEKEE (reference sequence). This chain's CDR3 is CASGGGGYTF. The CDR3 DNA follows: TGTGCCAGCGGAGGAGGTGGCTACACCTTC.

This chain links TRBV10-1 with TRBJ2-6; TRBD2 matches 9 bases. The CDR3 loop spans 17 amino acids. V lost 3 bases to trimming and J lost 4 bases; unmatched junction nucleotides: 7. Per germline, CDR1 WNHNN and CDR2 SYGVQD (reference sequence). Written as DNA, the CDR3 is TGCGCCAGCAGTGATGGTAGCGGGAGCTCAGGGGCCAACGTCCTGACTTTC. The encoded protein is CASSDGSGSSGANVLTF.

J is TRBJ1-5 and V is TRBV25-1, with 9 bases matching TRBD1. The V segment lost 4 bases and the J segment 2 bases; nucleotides outside the gene matches: 3. Germline CDR1 is MGHDK and CDR2 is SYGVNS. There are 15 residues in the CDR3. The CDR3 is CASSADRGGNQPQHF. CDR3 DNA sequence: TGTGCCAGCAGTGCGGACAGGGGAGGCAATCAGCCCCAGCATTTT.

To note about this clone: Other DNA sequences in this specimen translate into the identical CDR3. The rearrangement uses TRBV28 and TRBJ2-7, with 9 positions matching TRBD1. V shed 6 bases, J shed 3 bases, and the junction held 3 bases outside the gene matches. The CDR3 extends over 13 amino acids. In germline, CDR1 is MDHEN, CDR2 SYDVKM. The CDR3 region is CASSPGQGYEQYF. The CDR3 DNA reads TGTGCCAGCAGCCCGGGACAGGGCTACGAGCAGTACTTC.

The chain recombines TRBV27 with TRBJ1-5, with D possibly matching TRBD1 (5 bases). This CDR3 is built from 13 residues. V was cut by 3 bases and J by 5 bases, with 8 bases left in between. Per germline, CDR1 MNHEY and CDR2 SMNVEV (reference sequence). The CDR3 nucleotides are TGTGCCAGCAGTTTGGGGGGGGATCAGCCCCAGCATTTT. This sequence encodes CASSLGGDQPQHF.

This rearrangement joins TRBV28 to TRBJ1-2; possibly TRBD1 for D (6 bases). The CDR3 loop spans 14 amino acids. Germline V gene data show CDR1 as MDHEN and CDR2 as SYDVKM. Trimming cost V 4 bases and J 6 bases, with 15 bases left between them. CDR3 region: CASSWTANWDGYTF. The CDR3, as DNA: TGTGCCAGCAGTTGGACAGCCAATTGGGATGGCTACACCTTC.

The CDR3 DNA reads as TGTGCCACCAGCTCCTGGGGGGATAGTGATGGCTACACCTTC. It is translated as CATSSWGDSDGYTF. The chain uses TRBV15 and TRBJ1-2; possible D gene TRBD1, 5 bases. The length of the CDR3 is 14 residues. The V end lost 5 bases, the J end lost 6 bases, and 16 bases lay between the germline ends. Germline CDR1 is LNHNV and CDR2 is YYDKDF (reference sequence).

This rearrangement joins TRBV28 to TRBJ1-4; D remains unclear. The CDR3 sequence is 14 residues long. V was pared by 5 bases and J by 6 bases, with 13 bases between. From germline, CDR1 is MDHEN and CDR2 SYDVKM. DNA for the CDR3: TGTGCCAGCAGTCAACCCGCGGGAGATGAAAAACTGTTTTTT. Protein: CASSQPAGDEKLFF. Using reference TRBV28 and TRBJ1-4 for the parts outside the CDR3, the full variable domain is DVKVTQSSRYLVKRTGEKVFLECVQDMDHENMFWYRQDPGLGLRLIYFSYDVKMKEKGDIPEGYSVSREKKERFSLILESASTNQTSMYLCASSQPAGDEKLFFGSGTQLSVL.

The chain employs TRBV21-1 and TRBJ2-1; TRBD1, the table's D call, was not compared with the DNA. TRBV21-1 counts as a pseudogene. CDR3 length equals 16 residues. CDR3 bases: TGTGCCAGCAGCAAAGGGGACAGACTTAAAAACAATGAGCAGTTCTTC. Encoded protein: CASSKGDRLKNNEQFF.

The chain employs TRBV10-3 and TRBJ2-7, with 10 positions matching TRBD2. Germline loops: CDR1 ENHRY, CDR2 SYGVKD. Trimming cost V 0 bases and J 0 bases; bases outside gene matches: 5. This CDR3 is 17 amino acids long. The chain's CDR3 is CAISESLAGEFSYEQYF. CDR3 coding DNA: TGTGCCATCAGTGAGTCGCTAGCGGGAGAATTCTCCTACGAGCAGTACTTC.

The chain uses TRBV28 and TRBJ1-5, with 10 bases that match TRBD1. This CDR3 comprises 13 residues. Per germline, CDR1 MDHEN and CDR2 SYDVKM. V dropped 5 bases and J dropped 7; count of bases not matched to a gene: 2. The CDR3 DNA follows: TGTGCCAGCAGTGGGACAGGGGTCCAGCCCCAGCATTTT. It encodes CASSGTGVQPQHF.

This clone was observed a few times. The chain is built from TRBV28 and TRBJ2-7; the match to TRBD2 covers 8 bases. Germline V gene sequence: CDR1 MDHEN, CDR2 SYDVKM. V shed 6 bases, J shed 2 bases, and the junction held 9 bases outside the gene matches. The CDR3 is 15 residues long. As DNA, the CDR3 is TGTGCCAGCAGCCCCTCTAGCGGGCTAACCTACGAGCAGTACTTC. It yields the protein CASSPSSGLTYEQYF.

The chain carries TRBV5-4 and TRBJ2-3, with D maybe TRBD2 (5 bases). The CDR3 has 14 residues. Germline V lookup: CDR1 SGHNT, CDR2 YYREEE (reference sequence). V dropped 0 bases and J dropped 5 bases, with 10 bases sitting between them. The DNA of the CDR3 is TGTGCCAGCAGCTTGGTCGGGGTTCTAGATACGCAGTATTTT. This gives the protein CASSLVGVLDTQYF.

The gene calls are TRBV6-1 and TRBJ2-4; 10 positions match TRBD2. This CDR3 comprises 16 residues. Unmatched junction bases numbered 7, after V lost 2 bases and J lost 6 bases. Germline loops: CDR1 MNHNS, CDR2 SASEGT. CDR3 bases: TGTGCCAGCAGTGAAAGCGGGAGGGGACTCTCAAACATTCAGTACTTC. This sequence encodes CASSESGRGLSNIQYF.

The gene calls are TRBV30 and TRBJ1-5; 7 nucleotides match TRBD1. The CDR3 has 20 residues. V trimming: 0 bases; J trimming: 0 bases; junction bases outside the gene matches: 17. Germline CDR1 GTSNPN, CDR2 SVGIG (reference sequence). The CDR3 DNA is TGTGCCTGGAGTGTCCTTTCTTCGGGAGAACAGGGGAATAGCAATCAGCCCCAGCATTTT. This sequence encodes CAWSVLSSGEQGNSNQPQHF.